A selection of T cell receptor beta chains follows, all from one sample in a study of radiation and T cells in renal cell carcinoma. Clones were sequenced by immunoSEQ multiplex PCR, and TCRdb holds only the in-frame ones, with some missing. Seen here are approximately 92,000 clones, around four fifths observed once, and the top ten hold around 9.1%. Sequenced material: blood, taken from a patient whose treatment included radiotherapy and nephrectomy. The receptors come from a man aged 45 to 65 with renal cell carcinoma. The CDR3 runs from the conserved cysteine through the conserved F or W. Each record gives: J gene, D gene, clone size, V gene, CDR3 protein, CDR3 DNA. D genes are given only for firm matches. Clone size is given for some rows only: seen once, a few or many times, or a class if the clone is expanded.

j_gene: TRBJ2-7; d_gene: TRBD2; abundance: NA; v_gene: TRBV5-5; CDR3aa: CASSLDASGTYEQYF; CDR3nt: TGTGCCAGCAGCTTGGATGCTAGCGGCACTTACGAGCAGTACTTC
j_gene: TRBJ2-2; d_gene: NA; abundance: few; v_gene: TRBV27; CDR3aa: CASSTNTGELFF; CDR3nt: TGTGCCAGCAGCACGAACACCGGGGAGCTGTTTTTT
j_gene: TRBJ1-2; d_gene: TRBD1; abundance: NA; v_gene: TRBV18; CDR3aa: CASSGDRGGLSGYTF; CDR3nt: TGTGCCAGCTCAGGCGACAGGGGCGGATTAAGTGGCTACACCTTC
j_gene: TRBJ1-1; d_gene: NA; abundance: NA; v_gene: TRBV6-4; CDR3aa: CASRYTEAFF; CDR3nt: TGTGCCAGCAGATACACTGAAGCTTTCTTT
j_gene: TRBJ2-3; d_gene: TRBD1; abundance: NA; v_gene: TRBV2; CDR3aa: CASSGGQGGGSRRTDTQYF; CDR3nt: TGTGCCAGCAGTGGAGGACAGGGGGGCGGGAGCCGAAGGACAGATACGCAGTATTTT
j_gene: TRBJ2-5; d_gene: NA; abundance: NA; v_gene: TRBV7-9; CDR3aa: CASSLGSAGTRETQYF; CDR3nt: TGTGCCAGCAGCTTAGGTTCGGCAGGGACCCGAGAGACCCAGTACTTC
j_gene: TRBJ1-2; d_gene: NA; abundance: NA; v_gene: TRBV28; CDR3aa: CASSLGRGIYGYTF; CDR3nt: TGTGCCAGCAGTTTAGGCAGAGGAATCTATGGCTACACCTTC
j_gene: TRBJ2-5; d_gene: NA; abundance: NA; v_gene: TRBV13; CDR3aa: CASSRAQARETQYF; CDR3nt: TGTGCCAGCAGCCGGGCCCAAGCAAGAGAGACCCAGTACTTC
j_gene: TRBJ2-1; d_gene: TRBD2; abundance: NA; v_gene: TRBV2; CDR3aa: CASETSGGWNEQFF; CDR3nt: TGTGCCAGCGAGACTAGCGGGGGGTGGAATGAGCAGTTCTTC
j_gene: TRBJ1-4; d_gene: TRBD1; abundance: NA; v_gene: TRBV4-2; CDR3aa: CASSQEGGTGTNEKLFF; CDR3nt: TGTGCCAGCAGCCAAGAAGGGGGGACAGGGACTAATGAAAAACTGTTTTTT
j_gene: TRBJ1-1; d_gene: NA; abundance: once; v_gene: TRBV5-5; CDR3aa: CASSLVFTEAFF; CDR3nt: TGTGCCAGCAGCTTGGTATTCACTGAAGCTTTCTTT
j_gene: TRBJ2-7; d_gene: TRBD2; abundance: NA; v_gene: TRBV10-1; CDR3aa: CARQLAGGSYEQYF; CDR3nt: TGCGCCAGACAACTAGCGGGGGGCTCCTACGAGCAGTACTTC
j_gene: TRBJ2-7; d_gene: TRBD1; abundance: NA; v_gene: TRBV10-1; CDR3aa: CASSEYIGQGPDEQYF; CDR3nt: TGCGCCAGCAGTGAGTATATCGGACAGGGGCCTGACGAGCAGTACTTC
j_gene: TRBJ2-7; d_gene: TRBD1; abundance: NA; v_gene: TRBV19; CDR3aa: CASKVTGDYGIGEQYF; CDR3nt: TGTGCCAGTAAGGTCACAGGGGATTACGGGATAGGCGAGCAGTACTTC